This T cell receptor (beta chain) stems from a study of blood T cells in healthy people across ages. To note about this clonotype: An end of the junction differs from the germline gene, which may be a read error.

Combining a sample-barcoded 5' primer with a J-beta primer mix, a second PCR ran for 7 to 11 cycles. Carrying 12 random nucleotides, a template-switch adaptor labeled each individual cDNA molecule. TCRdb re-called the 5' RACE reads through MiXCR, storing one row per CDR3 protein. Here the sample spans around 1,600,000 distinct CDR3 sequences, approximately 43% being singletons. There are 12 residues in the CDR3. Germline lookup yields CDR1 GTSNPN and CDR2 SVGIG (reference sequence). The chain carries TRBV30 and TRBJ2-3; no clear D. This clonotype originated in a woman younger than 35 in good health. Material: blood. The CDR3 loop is CVWTDSTDTQYF. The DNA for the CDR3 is TGTGTCTGGACCGACAGCACAGATACGCAGTATTTT.